This T cell receptor (beta chain) was captured by sequencing in a study of blood T cells in healthy people across ages. Remarks on this clonotype: The antigen is undetermined.

Findings and caveats of the study: Both higher diversity and more naive CD4+ cells marked long-lived donors when set against aged donors.

With a J-beta primer mix and a sample-barcoded 5' primer, a second PCR ran about 6 to 11 cycles. TCRdb itself ran the 5' RACE reads through MiXCR, one entry per CDR3 protein. Here the sample spans roughly 560,000 distinct CDR3 sequences, less than 25% being singletons. The CDR3 runs 17 residues. V was clipped by 5 bases and J by 5 bases; unmatched bases: 16. Germline values: CDR1 SGHTA, CDR2 FQGNSA. The sample also formed part of further work on T cells of mothers and their children.

This clonotype was obtained from a boy younger than 18 in good health. The sample comprised blood. V and J are TRBV7-2 and TRBJ2-5; 8 bases are a match to TRBD1. The CDR3 sequence is CASSPVVAGQGMETQYF. The CDR3 DNA is TGTGCCAGCAGCCCCGTAGTAGCCGGACAGGGCATGGAGACCCAGTACTTC.